The 14 T cell receptor beta chains reported below all come from one sample, sequenced in a study of blood T cell repertoires in COVID-19. Sequencing used immunoSEQ multiplex PCR; TCRdb keeps in-frame clones, though not all of them. The sample yields some 300,000 clones, about 87% seen once. The material sequenced was peripheral blood. These receptors all come from a woman aged 50 to 60 with COVID-19, enrolled during active disease.

This chain connects TRBV2 to TRBJ1-1; 8 bases match TRBD1. The CDR3 has 13 amino acids. Unmatched junction bases numbered 10, after V lost 7 bases and J lost 9 bases. Germline V gives CDR1 SNHLY, CDR2 FYNNEI. The CDR3 nucleotides are TGTGCCAGCATAGGCCCGGGACAGGTTAAAGCTTTCTTT. Amino acid sequence: CASIGPGQVKAFF.

The genes are TRBV11-3 and TRBJ1-4; D gene uncertain. The CDR3 totals 15 residues. Between the trimmed V and J ends, which lost 3 bases and 0 bases, there was a span of 8 bases. Germline-derived CDR1 and CDR2 are SGHNT and YENEEA. The CDR3 sequence: CASSLYYATNEKLFF. DNA for the CDR3: TGTGCCAGCAGCTTGTACTACGCAACTAATGAAAAACTGTTTTTT.

The chain couples TRBV11-3 to TRBJ1-1, with D uncertain. Germline CDR1 and CDR2: SGHNT and YENEEA. Trimming cost V 5 bases and J 0 bases, with 4 bases left between them. The CDR3 consists of 12 residues. Here the CDR3 reads CASSPMNTEAFF. CDR3 nucleotide sequence: TGTGCCAGCAGCCCCATGAACACTGAAGCTTTCTTT.

The chain couples TRBV5-1 to TRBJ1-2, with TRBD1 matching over 12 bases. Germline V lookup: CDR1 SGHRS, CDR2 YFSETQ. This CDR3 region has 13 residues. The V segment lost 4 bases and the J segment 7 bases; nucleotides outside the gene matches: 2. CDR3: CASSAGQGAGYTF. The CDR3 region has the DNA TGCGCCAGCAGCGCGGGACAGGGGGCTGGCTACACCTTC.

This clone was seen a handful of times. The chain uses TRBV11-2 and TRBJ2-2; 12 bases align to TRBD2. The CDR3 length is 18 residues. Trimming removed 5 bases from V and 4 bases from J; junction bases left unmatched: 11. CDR1 is SGHAT, CDR2 FQNNGV, per germline. The CDR3 loop reads CASSQHGLAGGVTGELFF. For the CDR3, the DNA is TGTGCCAGCAGCCAGCACGGGCTAGCGGGAGGGGTCACCGGGGAGCTGTTTTTT.

The rearrangement links TRBV7-2 to TRBJ2-1, with 10 bases lining up with TRBD2. This CDR3 has 15 amino acids. The junction had 10 bases not matched to a gene; V was cut back by 6 bases and J by 8 bases. The germline gives CDR1 SGHTA, CDR2 FQGNSA. The CDR3 nucleotides are TGTGCCAGCAGTGAAGAGGGACTAGCGAGGGATGAGCAGTTCTTC. Protein: CASSEEGLARDEQFF.

The V and J genes are TRBV7-9 and TRBJ1-2; D is perhaps TRBD1 (5 bases). Germline V gives CDR1 SEHNR, CDR2 FQNEAQ (reference sequence). CDR3 length equals 17 residues. The V gene lost 4 bases and the J gene lost 4 bases, with 22 bases spanning the gap. The CDR3 loop is CASSSWRGLQSSYGYTF. In nucleotides, the CDR3 is TGTGCCAGCAGCTCCTGGCGGGGACTCCAAAGCTCCTATGGCTACACCTTC.

CDR3 coding DNA: TGTGCCAGCAGCGTGACTGGGGGAGGTTCCTACAATGAGCAGTTCTTC. This codes for CASSVTGGGSYNEQFF. This chain links TRBV9 with TRBJ2-1, with D perhaps matching TRBD2 (6 bases). CDR3 size: 16 residues. V was shortened by 2 bases and J by 1 base, with 13 bases between the two germline ends. Per the germline V gene, CDR1 is SGDLS and CDR2 is YYNGEE.

The gene calls are TRBV7-2 and TRBJ2-7; D possibly corresponds to TRBD2 (6 bases). V was cut by 4 bases and J by 7 bases, with 17 bases left in between. Looked up from germline, CDR1 is SGHTA and CDR2 is FQGNSA. The CDR3 is 14 residues long. CDR3 bases: TGTGCCAGCAGCTCTGCCTCGGGAGTCTGGGAGCAGTACTTC. Translated, it gives CASSSASGVWEQYF.

The chain carries TRBV4-3 and TRBJ1-5; 10 nucleotides align to TRBD1. Germline V gives CDR1 LGHNA, CDR2 YSLEER. Germline trimming cut 4 bases from V and 7 bases from J; bases unmatched to any gene: 4. The CDR3 totals 14 residues. CDR3 in amino acids: CASSLGTGDQPQHF. CDR3 coding DNA: TGCGCCAGCAGCCTAGGGACAGGGGACCAGCCCCAGCATTTT.

This chain joins TRBV5-8 and TRBJ2-3; TRBD2 matches 9 bases. The CDR3 is 20 amino acids. V was pared by 2 bases and J by 1 base, with 17 bases of the junction left unmatched. Germline CDR1 is SGHTS and CDR2 is YDEGEE. CDR3 sequence (DNA): TGTGCCAGCAGCTTTAGGGCGGCTAGCGGGACCCGGAGGGGCACAGATACGCAGTATTTT. This translates into CASSFRAASGTRRGTDTQYF.

This chain joins TRBV21-1 and TRBJ1-2. TRBV21-1 constitutes a pseudogene. The CDR3 is 16 amino acids. CDR3 in amino acids: CASSASRGDWDYGYTF. The CDR3 nucleotides read TGTGCCAGCAGCGCATCTCGCGGGGACTGGGACTATGGCTACACCTTC.

V gene TRBV5-1 combines with J gene TRBJ1-1; 7 nucleotides align to TRBD1. This CDR3 spans 14 amino acids. Trimming took 0 bases from V and 9 from J; bases not matched to a gene: 8. Per the germline V gene, CDR1 is SGHRS and CDR2 is YFSETQ. The CDR3: CASSLAGGSGKAFF. The CDR3 DNA reads as TGCGCCAGCAGCTTGGCAGGGGGTAGTGGAAAAGCTTTCTTT.

The chain uses TRBV6-6 and TRBJ1-4; D not certain. Germline loops: CDR1 MNHNY, CDR2 SVGAGI (reference sequence). Trimming pared 3 bases from V and 3 bases from J, leaving 11 bases between. This CDR3 contains 15 residues. For the CDR3, the DNA is TGTGCCAGCAGTTATTATGCGGGAGCTAATGAAAAACTGTTTTTT. Translated: CASSYYAGANEKLFF.